The 28 T cell receptor beta chains below all came from one sample that was sequenced in a study of blood T cell repertoires in COVID-19. Clones were sequenced by immunoSEQ multiplex PCR, and TCRdb holds only the in-frame ones, with some missing. Counted here are just over 300,000 clones, roughly 90% occurring once; the ten biggest clones make up roughly 8.9%. Sequenced material: PBMCs or T cells enriched from blood (not recorded which). The receptors come from a woman aged 35 to 49 who had recovered from COVID-19.

The V and J genes are TRBV5-1 and TRBJ1-2, with D tentatively TRBD1 (5 bases). The germline V gene encodes CDR1 SGHRS and CDR2 YFSETQ. V lost 0 bases and J lost 4, with 10 bases in between. The CDR3 consists of 14 residues. The CDR3: CASSLEAGPYGYTF. The CDR3 coding sequence is TGCGCCAGCAGCTTGGAAGCAGGGCCCTATGGCTACACCTTC. The full variable domain, with the rest looked up from reference TRBV5-1 and TRBJ1-2, is KAGVTQTPRYLIKTRGQQVTLSCSPISGHRSVSWYQQTPGQGLQFLFEYFSETQRNKGNFPGRFSGRQFSNSRSEMNVSTLELGDSALYLCASSLEAGPYGYTFGSGTRLTVV.

This clone was counted only a few times. The chain has TRBV20-1 and TRBJ1-5, with 8 bases fitting TRBD1. CDR1 DFQATT and CDR2 SNEGSKA come from the germline V gene (reference sequence). The J segment lost 10 bases and the V segment lost 3 bases, leaving 8 bases of the junction unmatched. CDR3 length equals 13 residues. This CDR3 is CSASLQGGKPQHF. CDR3 in DNA: TGCAGTGCTAGTTTACAGGGGGGCAAACCCCAGCATTTT.

This chain links TRBV2 with TRBJ2-2, with 12 bases identical to TRBD2. The V gene end was trimmed by 4 bases and the J gene end by 6 bases; junction bases not matched to a gene: 9. The CDR3 covers 17 residues. CDR1 is SNHLY, CDR2 FYNNEI, per germline. CDR3 loop: CASSGPTSGRIAGELFF. CDR3 nucleotide sequence: TGTGCCAGCAGTGGCCCGACTAGCGGGAGAATCGCCGGGGAGCTGTTTTTT.

The chain recombines TRBV28 with TRBJ2-3; 10 nucleotides match TRBD2. Germline assignment: CDR1 MDHEN and CDR2 SYDVKM. CDR3 length equals 17 residues. V dropped 7 bases and J dropped 6; count of bases not matched to a gene: 16. The CDR3 here is CASKKSGRAVDVDTQYF. DNA of the CDR3: TGTGCCAGCAAAAAAAGCGGGAGGGCCGTAGACGTGGATACGCAGTATTTT. Full variable domain (remainder filled in from reference TRBV28 and TRBJ2-3): DVKVTQSSRYLVKRTGEKVFLECVQDMDHENMFWYRQDPGLGLRLIYFSYDVKMKEKGDIPEGYSVSREKKERFSLILESASTNQTSMYLCASKKSGRAVDVDTQYFGPGTRLTVL.

This chain links TRBV5-1 with TRBJ1-2; 8 nucleotides agree with TRBD1. The CDR3 totals 18 residues. Germline V lookup: CDR1 SGHRS, CDR2 YFSETQ. V gave up 1 base and J gave up 1 base; unmatched junction bases: 12. CDR3: CASSLTRQGPQRNYGYTF. The CDR3 DNA is TGCGCCAGCAGCTTGACGAGACAGGGGCCCCAACGTAACTATGGCTACACCTTC.

The rearrangement uses TRBV30 and TRBJ1-3; 7 bases fit TRBD1. Germline V CDR1 and CDR2: GTSNPN, SVGIG (reference sequence). The CDR3 contains 14 residues. V dropped 2 bases and J dropped 4; count of bases not matched to a gene: 5. In DNA form, the CDR3 reads TGTGCCTGGAGTCCGGGACAGCAGGGAAACACCATATATTTT. It codes for CAWSPGQQGNTIYF.

The chain links TRBV29-1 to TRBJ1-1; D is unclear. Trimming left V 0 bases short and J 6 bases short, with 11 bases between. Germline lookup yields CDR1 SQVTM and CDR2 ANQGSEA. CDR3 size: 13 residues. CDR3 amino acids: CSVEDGAGAEAFF. The CDR3 coding sequence is TGCAGCGTTGAAGATGGAGCTGGCGCTGAAGCTTTCTTT.

The chain combines TRBV30 with TRBJ1-2, with 9 bases lining up with TRBD1. V was pared by 3 bases and J by 8 bases, with 10 bases of the junction left unmatched. CDR3 length: 14 residues. Germline V gene lookup returns CDR1 GTSNPN and CDR2 SVGIG (reference sequence). The CDR3 nucleotides are TGTGCCTGGAGACTCGAGGACAGGGGAGAAGGCTACACCTTC. It yields the protein CAWRLEDRGEGYTF.

The chain recombines TRBV2 with TRBJ2-3, with 8 bases identical to TRBD2. After removal of 6 bases from V and 5 bases from J, the junction contained 7 bases not matched to a gene. The germline CDR1 and CDR2 sequences are SNHLY and FYNNEI. CDR3 length equals 14 residues. CDR3 sequence: CASRRRLAGDTQYF. For the CDR3, the DNA is TGTGCCAGCAGGAGGCGGCTAGCGGGAGATACGCAGTATTTT.

The V call is TRBV7-9, the J call TRBJ1-4; D not certain. This CDR3 is built from 14 residues. CDR1 is SEHNR and CDR2 is FQNEAQ in the germline V gene (reference sequence). The V end lost 8 bases, the J end lost 4 bases, and 14 bases lay between the germline ends. The CDR3 loop is CASQTLGLNEKLFF. CDR3 sequence (DNA): TGTGCCAGCCAGACCCTGGGCCTTAATGAAAAACTGTTTTTT.

The genes are TRBV11-3 and TRBJ1-1; D gene uncertain. This CDR3 contains 14 residues. The V gene lost 0 bases and the J gene lost 1 base, with 6 bases spanning the gap. CDR1 and CDR2 (germline): SGHNT, YENEEA. CDR3: CASSLEGKNTEAFF. The CDR3 nucleotides read TGTGCCAGCAGCTTAGAGGGCAAGAACACTGAAGCTTTCTTT.

J is TRBJ2-2 and V is TRBV9, with D unclear. CDR1 is SGDLS, CDR2 YYNGEE, per germline. V was cut by 5 bases and J by 1 base, with 9 bases left in between. The CDR3 length is 14 residues. CDR3 sequence: CASSVTGNTGELFF. The CDR3 nucleotides are TGTGCCAGCAGTGTCACTGGGAACACCGGGGAGCTGTTTTTT. Supplemented by reference TRBV9 and TRBJ2-2, the full variable domain reads DSGVTQTPKHLITATGQRVTLRCSPRSGDLSVYWYQQSLDQGLQFLIQYYNGEERAKGNILERFSAQQFPDLHSELNLSSLELGDSALYFCASSVTGNTGELFFGEGSRLTVL.

This clone was counted once. V usage is TRBV18 and J usage is TRBJ2-5; a possible D gene is TRBD1 (7 bases). CDR3 length equals 15 residues. The V end was cut by 3 bases, the J end by 4 bases, with 15 bases between. Germline V CDR1 and CDR2: KGHSH, LQKENI. The CDR3 DNA is TGTGCCAGCTCACCGCAGGGGGGCGATCTAGAGACCCAGTACTTC. This encodes CASSPQGGDLETQYF.

The gene calls are TRBV7-8 and TRBJ1-1; a weak D match, TRBD1 (6 bases). The germline V and J ends were trimmed by 0 bases and 2 bases, with 10 bases remaining between them. Germline-derived CDR1 and CDR2 are SGHVS and FQNEAQ. The CDR3 loop spans 15 amino acids. DNA for the CDR3: TGTGCCAGCAGCTTAGCGGGCAGGGGAAACACTGAAGCTTTCTTT. Translation: CASSLAGRGNTEAFF.

This sequence joins TRBV3-1 (or the pseudogene TRBV3-2) and TRBJ1-5; the match to TRBD1 covers 7 bases. This CDR3 is built from 15 residues. Germline V gene lookup returns CDR1 LGHDT and CDR2 YNNKEL (reference sequence). V was pared by 4 bases and J by 7 bases, with 10 bases of the junction left unmatched. The CDR3: CASSLSAAGGQPQHF. The CDR3 nucleotides read TGTGCCAGCAGCCTCTCGGCTGCAGGGGGGCAGCCCCAGCATTTT.

This clone was seen just once. V gene TRBV30 combines with J gene TRBJ2-1; D may be TRBD2 (6 bases). Per the germline V gene, CDR1 is GTSNPN and CDR2 is SVGIG (reference sequence). Trimming took 4 bases from V and 5 from J, leaving 18 bases between them. The CDR3 is 15 amino acids. The CDR3 sequence: CAWTRDFQPHNEQFF. CDR3 coding DNA: TGTGCCTGGACGCGGGACTTCCAGCCCCACAATGAGCAGTTCTTC.

The chain carries TRBV29-1 and TRBJ1-2; D is possibly TRBD1 (5 bases). This CDR3 comprises 15 residues. V lost 6 bases and J 1 base, leaving 18 bases between the germline ends. Germline V gives CDR1 SQVTM, CDR2 ANQGSEA. CDR3 protein: CSVEGSGRSNYGYTF. The CDR3 coding sequence is TGCAGCGTGGAGGGCTCGGGACGGAGTAACTATGGCTACACCTTC. The whole variable domain, remainder taken from reference TRBV29-1 and TRBJ1-2, is SAVISQKPSRDICQRGTSLTIQCQVDSQVTMMFWYRQQPGQSLTLIATANQGSEATYESGFVIDKFPISRPNLTFSTLTVSNMSPEDSSIYLCSVEGSGRSNYGYTFGSGTRLTVV.

The chain couples TRBV19 to TRBJ2-1, with 7 bases aligning to TRBD1. There are 15 residues in the CDR3. The J segment lost 2 bases and the V segment lost 1 base, leaving 2 bases of the junction unmatched. CDR1 and CDR2 (germline): LNHDA, SQIVND (reference sequence). The CDR3 protein is CASSIGQGTYNEQFF. The DNA of the CDR3 is TGTGCCAGTAGTATAGGACAGGGAACCTACAATGAGCAGTTCTTC.

The chain is built from TRBV29-1 and TRBJ2-4; tentatively, D is TRBD1 (7 bases). The V gene lost 2 bases and the J gene lost 0 bases, with 14 bases spanning the gap. CDR3 length: 16 residues. Germline loops: CDR1 SQVTM, CDR2 ANQGSEA. The DNA of the CDR3 is TGCAGCGTTGAAAGCCCAGGGGGACTAGCCAAAAACATTCAGTACTTC. Translating it yields CSVESPGGLAKNIQYF.

The gene calls are TRBV15 and TRBJ1-5; 8 nucleotides align to TRBD1. Germline CDR1 and CDR2: LNHNV and YYDKDF (reference sequence). Trimming at V came to 5 bases and at J to 7 bases, leaving 10 bases not matched to a gene. This CDR3 spans 15 amino acids. The CDR3 loop reads CATSPRTAGGQPQHF. The CDR3 DNA is TGTGCCACCAGCCCACGGACGGCAGGGGGCCAGCCCCAGCATTTT.

The V call is TRBV7-3, the J call TRBJ2-7; the D gene is possibly TRBD2 (5 bases). Germline V lookup: CDR1 SGHTA, CDR2 FQGTGA. This CDR3 has 14 residues. Trimming removed 5 bases at V and 5 bases at J, with 16 bases between. The CDR3 loop is CASSPSGITNEQYF. In DNA form, the CDR3 reads TGTGCCAGCAGCCCTTCCGGGATTACGAACGAGCAGTACTTC.

V usage is TRBV11-1 and J usage is TRBJ1-1, with 9 nucleotides matching TRBD1. V lost 5 bases, J lost 3 bases, and 7 bases stayed unmatched. The CDR3 loop spans 15 amino acids. Germline loops: CDR1 SGHAT, CDR2 FQDESV (reference sequence). The CDR3 DNA follows: TGTGCCAGCAGCCTGGACAGGGGCCCGGACACTGAAGCTTTCTTT. Encoded protein: CASSLDRGPDTEAFF. Complete variable domain (other parts from reference TRBV11-1 and TRBJ1-1): EAEVAQSPRYKITEKSQAVAFWCDPISGHATLYWYRQILGQGPELLVQFQDESVVDDSQLPKDRFSAERLKGVDSTLKIQPAELGDSAMYLCASSLDRGPDTEAFFGQGTRLTVV.

V usage is TRBV7-9 and J usage is TRBJ1-1, with D possibly TRBD1 on 5 matching bases. V lost 5 bases and J 1 base, leaving 17 bases between the germline ends. Germline values: CDR1 SEHNR, CDR2 FQNEAQ (reference sequence). The CDR3 sequence is 16 residues long. Written as DNA, the CDR3 is TGTGCCAGCAGCCGGGGGATCGAGGCAGAGAACACTGAAGCTTTCTTT. Its translation: CASSRGIEAENTEAFF. Together with reference TRBV7-9 and TRBJ1-1, the CDR3 gives the full variable domain: DTGVSQNPRHKITKRGQNVTFRCDPISEHNRLYWYRQTLGQGPEFLTYFQNEAQLEKSRLLSDRFSAERPKGSFSTLEIQRTEQGDSAMYLCASSRGIEAENTEAFFGQGTRLTVV.

The V gene is TRBV5-1, the J gene TRBJ2-5, with D possibly TRBD2 on 6 matching bases. The CDR3 runs 15 residues. V was pared by 4 bases and J by 6 bases, with 19 bases between. Germline CDR1 is SGHRS and CDR2 is YFSETQ. The CDR3: CASSARGSWGQTQYF. CDR3 sequence (DNA): TGCGCCAGCAGCGCCCGGGGGAGTTGGGGCCAGACCCAGTACTTC.

This chain uses TRBV29-1 with TRBJ1-1, with TRBD1 matching over 7 bases. CDR3 length: 14 amino acids. CDR1 is SQVTM and CDR2 is ANQGSEA in the germline V gene. The V and J ends lost 6 bases and 2 bases, in that order; junction bases with no gene match: 9. CDR3: CSVTGARGNTEAFF. In nucleotides, the CDR3 is TGCAGCGTCACAGGGGCGAGGGGTAACACTGAAGCTTTCTTT.

V gene TRBV7-8 combines with J gene TRBJ1-6; 7 bases match TRBD1. The CDR3 sequence is 14 residues long. Germline V CDR1 and CDR2: SGHVS, FQNEAQ. With V trimmed by 5 bases and J by 10 bases, 8 bases remained unmatched. Here the CDR3 reads CASSKRDSGSPLHF. The CDR3 bases are TGTGCCAGCAGCAAAAGGGACAGCGGGTCACCCCTCCACTTT.

CDR3 loop: CASRAGQGVDTQYF. The CDR3, as DNA: TGTGCCAGCAGGGCGGGACAGGGGGTAGATACGCAGTATTTT. The chain has TRBV6-5 and TRBJ2-3; TRBD1 aligns across 11 bases. Germline assignment: CDR1 MNHEY and CDR2 SVGAGI. CDR3 length: 14 amino acids. With 6 bases clipped from V and 5 bases from J, the junction kept 4 bases outside the gene matches.

The chain couples TRBV7-2 to TRBJ2-7, with 7 bases fitting TRBD2. The CDR3 length is 13 residues. V lost 5 bases and J lost 7; bases outside the gene matches: 8. The germline V gene encodes CDR1 SGHTA and CDR2 FQGNSA. CDR3 nucleotide sequence: TGTGCCAGCAGCGCGCTAGCGGTGGCGGAGCAGTACTTC. Residues: CASSALAVAEQYF.